This T cell receptor beta chain was retrieved from a study of T cell repertoires in cytomegalovirus infection. Study information: An indication of both CMV infection and matching HLA type came from public TCR beta signatures. The study, taken as a whole, reports: The ex vivo response showed dominance by HLA-C-restricted CMV-specific TCR beta clonotypes.

This clonotype came up many times. Its specificity is unknown. CDR1 and CDR2 (germline): SGHVS, FNYEAQ. The CDR3 has 13 residues. V was shortened by 1 base and J by 7 bases, with 9 bases between the two germline ends. TCRdb fed the reads into MiXCR, producing one record per CDR3 protein. The top ten clones hold 8.5% to 10% of a sample with more than 250,000 distinct CDR3 sequences, roughly 13% of them seen once. The sequence came from a human donor in good health (CMV status not recorded). Some clones in this sample may be carry-over from other donors' samples. What was sequenced was PBMCs. The chain links TRBV7-6 to TRBJ2-3; a weak D match, TRBD1 (6 bases). This chain's CDR3 is CASSLEDSYTQYF. The CDR3 DNA is TGTGCCAGCAGCTTAGAGGACAGTTATACGCAGTATTTT.